This entry is about one T cell receptor beta chain. Its antigen is not identified. The CDR3 totals 13 residues. Per the germline V gene, CDR1 is DFQATT and CDR2 is SNEGSKA (reference sequence). This record comes from a study of CD8+CD57+ T cells in acquired aplastic anemia. Study overall: Healthy-donor CD4+ cells averaged roughly 11 million reads.

Notes on the study in general: Around 29 shared CD8+ CDR3s appeared highly expressed within patients' immunodominant clones.

TCR beta VDJ and CDR3 profiles were obtained from a genomic DNA template. TCRdb called the reads again in MiXCR, with one record for every CDR3 protein. The repertoire includes under 200,000 distinct CDR3 sequences, 63% of them detected once, and 45% sits in the top ten. The source of this sequence is a human donor in good health. Input material: sorted CD4+, CD8+, or CD8+CD57+ T cells (not recorded which) from PBMCs. The rearrangement links TRBV20-1 to TRBJ1-2; TRBD1 matches 12 bases. CDR3 DNA: TGCAAAGGGGTGGGACAGGGGGCATTTGGCTACACCTTC. Its protein product is CKGVGQGAFGYTF.